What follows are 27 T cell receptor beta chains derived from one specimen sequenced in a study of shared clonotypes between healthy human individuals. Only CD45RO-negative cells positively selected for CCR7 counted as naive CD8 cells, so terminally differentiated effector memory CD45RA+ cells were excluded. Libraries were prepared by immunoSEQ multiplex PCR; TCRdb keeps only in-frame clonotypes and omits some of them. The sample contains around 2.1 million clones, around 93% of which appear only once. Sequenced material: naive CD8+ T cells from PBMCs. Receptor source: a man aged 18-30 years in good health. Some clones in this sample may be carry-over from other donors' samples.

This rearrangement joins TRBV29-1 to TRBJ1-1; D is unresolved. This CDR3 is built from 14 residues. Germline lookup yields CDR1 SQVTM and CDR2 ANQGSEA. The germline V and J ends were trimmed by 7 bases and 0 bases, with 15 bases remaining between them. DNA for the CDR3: TGCAGCGGTGGTCCCGGGTTGATGAACACTGAAGCTTTCTTT. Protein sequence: CSGGPGLMNTEAFF. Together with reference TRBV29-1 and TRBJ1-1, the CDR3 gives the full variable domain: SAVISQKPSRDICQRGTSLTIQCQVDSQVTMMFWYRQQPGQSLTLIATANQGSEATYESGFVIDKFPISRPNLTFSTLTVSNMSPEDSSIYLCSGGPGLMNTEAFFGQGTRLTVV.

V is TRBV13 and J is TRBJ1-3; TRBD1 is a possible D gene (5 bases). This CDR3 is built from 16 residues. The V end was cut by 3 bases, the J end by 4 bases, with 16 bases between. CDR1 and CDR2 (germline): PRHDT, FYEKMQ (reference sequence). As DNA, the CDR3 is TGTGCCAGCAGCTTTGGGGGGGTATTAGCGGGAAACACCATATATTTT. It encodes CASSFGGVLAGNTIYF.

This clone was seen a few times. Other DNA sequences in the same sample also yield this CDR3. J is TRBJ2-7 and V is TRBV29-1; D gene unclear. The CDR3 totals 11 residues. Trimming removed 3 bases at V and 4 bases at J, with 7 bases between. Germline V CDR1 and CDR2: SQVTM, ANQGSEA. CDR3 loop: CSVEVGYEQYF. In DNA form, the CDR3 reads TGCAGCGTTGAGGTGGGTTACGAGCAGTACTTC.

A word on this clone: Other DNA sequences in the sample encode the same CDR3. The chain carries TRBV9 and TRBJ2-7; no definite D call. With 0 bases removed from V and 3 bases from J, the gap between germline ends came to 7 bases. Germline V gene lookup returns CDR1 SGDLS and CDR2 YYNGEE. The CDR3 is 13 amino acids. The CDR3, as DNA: TGTGCCAGCAGCGTAGGGCAGGACTACGAGCAGTACTTC. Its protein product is CASSVGQDYEQYF.

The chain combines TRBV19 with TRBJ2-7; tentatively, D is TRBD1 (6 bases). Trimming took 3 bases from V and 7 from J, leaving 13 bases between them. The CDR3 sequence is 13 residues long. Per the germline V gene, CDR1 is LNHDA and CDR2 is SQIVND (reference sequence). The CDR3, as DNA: TGTGCCAGTAGTATGGGATTACAGGGTGAGCAGTACTTC. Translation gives CASSMGLQGEQYF.

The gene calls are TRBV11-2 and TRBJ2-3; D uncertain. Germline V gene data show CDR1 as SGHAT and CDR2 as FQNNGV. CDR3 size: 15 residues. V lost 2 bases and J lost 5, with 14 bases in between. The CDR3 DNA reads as TGTGCCAGCAGCTTAAAATCTAGTGGTGGAGATACGCAGTATTTT. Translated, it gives CASSLKSSGGDTQYF.

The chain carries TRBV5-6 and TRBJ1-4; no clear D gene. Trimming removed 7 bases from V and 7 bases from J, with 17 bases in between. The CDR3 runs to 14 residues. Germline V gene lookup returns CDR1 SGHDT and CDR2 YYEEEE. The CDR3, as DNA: TGTGCCAGCGGCCCGGATTCTGACTTTGAAAAACTGTTTTTT. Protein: CASGPDSDFEKLFF.

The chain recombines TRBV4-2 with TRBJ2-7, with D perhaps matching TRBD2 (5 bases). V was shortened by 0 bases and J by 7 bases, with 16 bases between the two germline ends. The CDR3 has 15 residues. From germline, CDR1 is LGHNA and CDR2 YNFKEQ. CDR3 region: CASSQDASPPREQYF. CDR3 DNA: TGTGCCAGCAGCCAAGATGCTAGCCCCCCACGAGAGCAGTACTTC.

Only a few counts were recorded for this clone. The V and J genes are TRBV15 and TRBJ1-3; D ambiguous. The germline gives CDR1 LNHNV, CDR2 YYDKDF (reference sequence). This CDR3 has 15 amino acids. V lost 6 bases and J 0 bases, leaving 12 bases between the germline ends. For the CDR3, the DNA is TGTGCCACCAGGGGCCTCGGTGACTCTGGAAACACCATATATTTT. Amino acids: CATRGLGDSGNTIYF.

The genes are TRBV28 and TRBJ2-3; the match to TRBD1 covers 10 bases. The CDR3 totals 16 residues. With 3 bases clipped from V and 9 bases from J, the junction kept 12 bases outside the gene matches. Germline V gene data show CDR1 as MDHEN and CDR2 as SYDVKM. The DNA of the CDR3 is TGTGCCAGCAGTTTGTTTGGACAGGGGGTGGAAGCGACGCAGTATTTT. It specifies CASSLFGQGVEATQYF.

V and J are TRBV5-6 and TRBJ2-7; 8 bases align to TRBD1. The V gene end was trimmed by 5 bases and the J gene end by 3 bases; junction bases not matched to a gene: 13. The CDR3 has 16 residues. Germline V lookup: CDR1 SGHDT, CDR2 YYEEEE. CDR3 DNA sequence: TGTGCCAGCAGTTCGAACAGGGGGAGCCGCGGCTACGAGCAGTACTTC. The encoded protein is CASSSNRGSRGYEQYF.

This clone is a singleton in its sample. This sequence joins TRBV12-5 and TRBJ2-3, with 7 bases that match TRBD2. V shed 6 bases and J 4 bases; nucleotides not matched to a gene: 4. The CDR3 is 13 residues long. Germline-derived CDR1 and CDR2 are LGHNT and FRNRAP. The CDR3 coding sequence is TGTGCTAGTGGCCTCGCGGGGGCAGATACGCAGTATTTT. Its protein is CASGLAGADTQYF. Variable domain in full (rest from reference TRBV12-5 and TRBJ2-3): DARVTQTPRHKVTEMGQEVTMRCQPILGHNTVFWYRQTMMQGLELLAYFRNRAPLDDSGMPKDRFSAEMPDATLATLKIQPSEPRDSAVYFCASGLAGADTQYFGPGTRLTVL.

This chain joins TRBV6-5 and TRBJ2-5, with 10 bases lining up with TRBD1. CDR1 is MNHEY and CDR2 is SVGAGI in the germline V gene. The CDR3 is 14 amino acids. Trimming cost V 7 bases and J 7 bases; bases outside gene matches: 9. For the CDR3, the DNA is TGTGCCAGCACTACAGACAGGGGGCACGGGACCCAGTACTTC. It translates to CASTTDRGHGTQYF.

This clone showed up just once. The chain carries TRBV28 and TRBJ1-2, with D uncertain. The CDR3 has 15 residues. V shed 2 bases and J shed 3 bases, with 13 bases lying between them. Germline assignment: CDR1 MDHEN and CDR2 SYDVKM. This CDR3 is CASSLNPPGYYGYTF. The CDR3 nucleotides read TGTGCCAGCAGTTTAAACCCGCCAGGCTACTATGGCTACACCTTC.

CDR3 sequence: CASSPTGVGTDTQYF. CDR3 bases: TGTGCCAGCAGTCCAACGGGAGTCGGCACAGATACGCAGTATTTT. The rearrangement links TRBV7-6 to TRBJ2-3; a weak D match, TRBD2 (6 bases). Germline CDR1 is SGHVS and CDR2 is FNYEAQ. CDR3 length: 15 amino acids. Trimming removed 6 bases from V and 1 base from J, with 14 bases in between.

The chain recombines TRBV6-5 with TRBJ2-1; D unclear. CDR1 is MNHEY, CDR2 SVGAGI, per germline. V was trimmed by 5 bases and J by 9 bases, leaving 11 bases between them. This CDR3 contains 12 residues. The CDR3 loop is CASSDWVGEQFF. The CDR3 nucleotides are TGTGCCAGCAGTGACTGGGTCGGTGAGCAGTTCTTC.

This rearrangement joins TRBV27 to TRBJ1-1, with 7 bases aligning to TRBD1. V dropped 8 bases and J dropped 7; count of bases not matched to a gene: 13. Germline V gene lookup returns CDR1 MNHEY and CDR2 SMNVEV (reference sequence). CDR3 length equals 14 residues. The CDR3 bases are TGTGCCAGCCTAGGGACAGACAGTACACTTGAAGCTTTCTTT. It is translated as CASLGTDSTLEAFF.

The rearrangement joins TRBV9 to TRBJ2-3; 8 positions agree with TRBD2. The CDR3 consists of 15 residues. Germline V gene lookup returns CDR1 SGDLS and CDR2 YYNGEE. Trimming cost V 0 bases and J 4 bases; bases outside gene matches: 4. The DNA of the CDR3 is TGTGCCAGCAGCGTAGCCTCGGGGGGGGCAGATACGCAGTATTTT. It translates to CASSVASGGADTQYF.

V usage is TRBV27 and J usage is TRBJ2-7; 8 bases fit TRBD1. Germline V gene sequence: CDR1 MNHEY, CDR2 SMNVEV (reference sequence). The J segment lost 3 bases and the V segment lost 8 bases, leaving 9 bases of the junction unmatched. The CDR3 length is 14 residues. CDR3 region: CASAIGTGNYEQYF. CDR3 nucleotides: TGTGCCAGCGCGATTGGGACAGGCAACTACGAGCAGTACTTC.

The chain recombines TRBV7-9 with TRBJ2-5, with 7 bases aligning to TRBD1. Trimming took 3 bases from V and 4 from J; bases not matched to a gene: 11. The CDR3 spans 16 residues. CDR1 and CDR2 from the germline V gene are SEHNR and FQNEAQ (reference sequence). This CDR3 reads CASSFPTGVWGETQYF. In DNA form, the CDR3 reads TGTGCCAGCAGCTTTCCTACAGGGGTATGGGGAGAGACCCAGTACTTC.

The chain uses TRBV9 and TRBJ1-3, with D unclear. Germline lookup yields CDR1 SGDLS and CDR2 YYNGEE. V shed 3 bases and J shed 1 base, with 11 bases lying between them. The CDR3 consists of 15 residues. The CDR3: CASSAEMSSGNTIYF. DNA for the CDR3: TGTGCCAGCAGCGCCGAAATGTCTTCTGGAAACACCATATATTTT.

CDR3 sequence: CASSHSPRGHYEQYF. The CDR3 DNA reads as TGTGCCAGCAGCCACTCCCCACGGGGACACTACGAGCAGTACTTC. The J gene is TRBJ2-7, the V gene TRBV7-9, with D possibly being TRBD1 (6 bases). Germline V gene data show CDR1 as SEHNR and CDR2 as FQNEAQ (reference sequence). There are 15 residues in the CDR3. V lost 5 bases, J lost 3 bases, and 17 bases lay in between.

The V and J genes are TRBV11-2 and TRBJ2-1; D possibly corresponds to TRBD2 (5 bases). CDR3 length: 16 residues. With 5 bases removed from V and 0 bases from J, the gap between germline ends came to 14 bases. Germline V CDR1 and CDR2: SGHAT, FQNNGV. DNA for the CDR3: TGTGCCAGCAGCATCTCTAGCCGGCGCTCCTACAATGAGCAGTTCTTC. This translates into CASSISSRRSYNEQFF.

DNA for the CDR3: TGTGCCAGCAGCGCAGACTCGCGGACCAATGAGCAGTTCTTC. Protein sequence: CASSADSRTNEQFF. This chain connects TRBV9 to TRBJ2-1; no definite D call. V dropped 3 bases and J dropped 6 bases, with 13 bases sitting between them. CDR1 SGDLS and CDR2 YYNGEE come from the germline V gene. This CDR3 region has 14 residues.

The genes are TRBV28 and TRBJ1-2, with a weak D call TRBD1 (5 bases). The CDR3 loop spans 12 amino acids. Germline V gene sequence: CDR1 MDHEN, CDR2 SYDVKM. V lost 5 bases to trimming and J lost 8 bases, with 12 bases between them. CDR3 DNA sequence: TGTGCCAGCAGTGCTGGGACCTGGGGCTACACCTTC. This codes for CASSAGTWGYTF.

The CDR3 loop is CASSVNRASLNTEAFF. In DNA, the CDR3 is TGCGCCAGCAGCGTAAACCGGGCCAGTCTGAACACTGAAGCTTTCTTT. The chain links TRBV4-1 to TRBJ1-1; D ambiguous. Germline CDR1 and CDR2: MGHRA and YSYEKL. The V end was cut by 5 bases, the J end by 0 bases, with 16 bases between. This CDR3 contains 16 residues.

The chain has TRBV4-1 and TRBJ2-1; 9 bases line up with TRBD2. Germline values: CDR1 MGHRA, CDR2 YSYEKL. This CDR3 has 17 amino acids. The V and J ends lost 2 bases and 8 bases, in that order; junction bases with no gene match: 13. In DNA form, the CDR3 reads TGCGCCAGCAGCCAAAAGGGGCGGGAGGGCAAAGTCGATGAGCAGTTCTTC. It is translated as CASSQKGREGKVDEQFF.